This T cell receptor beta chain came from a study of PD-L1 blockade in urothelial cancer. As for the study in general: There were a median of around 140,000 T cells in blood samples.

General study findings and limits: At the 3-week point, tumor-associated blood clones expanded more in durable-benefit patients.

Sequencing was performed with immunoSEQ multiplex PCR; in TCRdb, only in-frame clones are kept and a portion is missing. The sample shows around 30,000 clones, around 86% of them seen only once. On this clone: Its antigen is unidentified.

Germline assignment: CDR1 MNHNY and CDR2 SVGAGI (reference sequence). CDR3 length equals 15 residues. Trimming cost V 7 bases and J 8 bases; bases outside gene matches: 11. The V gene is TRBV6-6, the J gene TRBJ1-4; 9 positions match TRBD1. The clonotype comes from a man in his fifties or sixties with urothelial cancer. The material sequenced was PBMCs, taken around atezolizumab (anti-PD-L1) treatment. The CDR3 DNA reads as TGTGCCAGCAACTCCATGGGACAGGGTGAAGAAAAACTGTTTTTT. It specifies CASNSMGQGEEKLFF.